Following are 5 T cell receptor beta chains from one sample sequenced in a study of cytomegalovirus exposure and HLA in healthy donors. The PCR had 60 Vbeta and 13 Jbeta primers. TCRdb's table, derived via immunoSEQ multiplex PCR, lists solely in-frame clones and lacks some. The sample holds roughly 180,000 clones, 84% seen once. The sequenced sample consisted of PBMCs. All receptors derive from a man aged 30 to 39 in good health and CMV-seronegative.

The chain carries TRBV4-1 and TRBJ2-3; 7 nucleotides line up with TRBD2. This CDR3 comprises 17 residues. Germline lookup yields CDR1 MGHRA and CDR2 YSYEKL. The ends lost 0 bases at V and 1 base at J; junction bases unmatched: 7. The DNA for the CDR3 is TGCGCCAGCAGCCAAGATGGACGGGGGGACGGCACAGATACGCAGTATTTT. Protein product: CASSQDGRGDGTDTQYF.

The chain carries TRBV19 and TRBJ2-3; no firm D call. The CDR3 extends over 15 amino acids. Germline V lookup: CDR1 LNHDA, CDR2 SQIVND (reference sequence). V was trimmed by 4 bases and J by 2 bases, leaving 13 bases between them. CDR3 loop: CASSTSPGNTDTQYF. The CDR3, as DNA: TGTGCCAGTAGTACTTCTCCAGGAAACACAGATACGCAGTATTTT.

The chain links TRBV19 to TRBJ2-7, with TRBD2 identical over 7 bases. Germline values: CDR1 LNHDA, CDR2 SQIVND (reference sequence). Trimming at V came to 5 bases and at J to 2 bases, leaving 0 bases not matched to a gene. The CDR3 is 12 amino acids. In nucleotides, the CDR3 is TGTGCCAGTAGTGGGGGGGCCTACGAGCAGTACTTC. This sequence encodes CASSGGAYEQYF.

This sequence joins TRBV9 and TRBJ2-5; tentatively, D is TRBD2 (6 bases). The J call could be wrong; TRBJ2-7 is a better fit for the DNA end. From germline, CDR1 is SGDLS and CDR2 YYNGEE. CDR3 length: 18 residues. The CDR3 DNA follows: TGTGCCAGCAGCGTAGGGGCCATGGGGGGAAGCCTTACCTACGAGCAGTACTTC. Translated: CASSVGAMGGSLTYEQYF.

V usage is TRBV11-2 and J usage is TRBJ2-1; 8 bases are a match to TRBD1. J lost 0 bases, V lost 6 bases, and 4 bases had no gene match. This CDR3 is built from 15 residues. The germline V gene has CDR1 SGHAT and CDR2 FQNNGV. CDR3 sequence (DNA): TGTGCCAGCAGTCGCGGGACAGGCTCCTACAATGAGCAGTTCTTC. Translated: CASSRGTGSYNEQFF.